This TCR beta chain was sequenced for a study of T cell repertoires in cytomegalovirus infection. At the level of the study: Indicated by public TCR beta signatures were CMV infection and matching HLA type.

Germline V lookup: CDR1 MDHEN, CDR2 SYDVKM. The J segment lost 2 bases and the V segment lost 3 bases, leaving 4 bases of the junction unmatched. This CDR3 has 14 residues. TCRdb passed the reads through MiXCR, listing each CDR3 protein once. The table shows approximately 500,000 distinct CDR3 sequences, with about a quarter occurring only once. This chain connects TRBV28 to TRBJ2-7; TRBD2 agrees at 7 bases. This sequence originates from a human donor in good health (CMV status not recorded). Some clones in this sample may be carry-over from other donors' samples. The sequenced sample consisted of PBMCs. CDR3 residues: CASSFAGAAYEQYV. In nucleotides, the CDR3 is TGTGCCAGCAGTTTTGCGGGAGCCGCCTACGAGCAGTACGTC.